This T cell receptor beta chain was identified in a study of response to subunit inactivated influenza vaccine. This clonotype was seen more than once but under ten times. In TCRdb, the RT-PCR reads were re-called with MiXCR into one record per CDR3 protein. This repertoire shows 860,000 or so distinct CDR3 sequences, 21% found once; its top ten account for about 9.4%. The germline gives CDR1 MDHEN, CDR2 SYDVKM. V dropped 1 base and J dropped 3 bases, with 7 bases sitting between them. The CDR3 has 13 residues. This rearrangement joins TRBV28 to TRBJ2-7; D uncertain. The TCR sequence derives from a man aged 45-65 years who received an inactivated influenza vaccine. The specimen was PBMCs from blood, collected 5 days after vaccination. The CDR3 nucleotides are TGTGCCAGCAGTTTATCGAACCACTACGAGCAGTACTTC. The encoded protein is CASSLSNHYEQYF.